This passage covers 24 T cell receptor beta chains from one sample sequenced in a study of blood T cell repertoires in COVID-19. Measured with immunoSEQ multiplex PCR; TCRdb has only the in-frame clones, and not every one. The table includes 100,000 to 150,000 clones, over 75% detected once. The specimen sequenced was peripheral blood. These receptors were obtained from an elderly man with active or convalescent COVID-19.

The genes are TRBV19 and TRBJ1-1; D not resolved. V was trimmed by 3 bases and J by 1 base, leaving 12 bases between them. CDR3 length equals 15 residues. Germline V CDR1 and CDR2: LNHDA, SQIVND (reference sequence). CDR3: CASSILGNRNTEAFF. The CDR3 DNA is TGTGCCAGTAGTATTTTGGGCAACAGGAACACTGAAGCTTTCTTT.

V is TRBV28 and J is TRBJ1-3; D is unresolved. The germline V gene has CDR1 MDHEN and CDR2 SYDVKM. Trimming shortened V by 2 bases and J by 5 bases, and 7 bases separated the two germline ends. The CDR3 consists of 13 residues. Here the CDR3 DNA reads TGTGCCAGCAGTTTAGACACAAGAAACACCATATATTTT. Amino acid sequence: CASSLDTRNTIYF.

The chain has TRBV5-1 and TRBJ2-7; 7 bases fit TRBD2. Germline lookup yields CDR1 SGHRS and CDR2 YFSETQ. The CDR3 runs to 13 residues. J was trimmed by 7 bases and V by 4 bases; bases with no gene match: 8. In DNA form, the CDR3 reads TGCGCCAGCAGCCCCTCAAAGGGAGGGGAGCAGTACTTC. Translating it yields CASSPSKGGEQYF.

The chain employs TRBV1 and TRBJ2-3; the table names TRBD1, a call not compared with the DNA. TRBV1 is labeled a pseudogene. This CDR3 is 17 amino acids long. CDR3 loop: CTSSQEKGTGETDTQYF. The DNA for the CDR3 is TGCACCAGCAGCCAAGAAAAGGGGACAGGGGAAACAGATACGCAGTATTTT.

In nucleotides, the CDR3 is TGTGCCAGCAGCTTAGGTGGTACTAGCGAGTTTGAGCAGTTCTTC. Amino acids: CASSLGGTSEFEQFF. J is TRBJ2-1 and V is TRBV11-2, with TRBD2 identical over 7 bases. The ends lost 1 base at V and 9 bases at J; junction bases unmatched: 9. Per the germline V gene, CDR1 is SGHAT and CDR2 is FQNNGV. The CDR3 has 15 residues. Using reference TRBV11-2 and TRBJ2-1 for the parts outside the CDR3, the full variable domain is EAGVAQSPRYKIIEKRQSVAFWCNPISGHATLYWYQQILGQGPKLLIQFQNNGVVDDSQLPKDRFSAERLKGVDSTLKIQPAKLEDSAVYLCASSLGGTSEFEQFFGPGTRLTVL.

This clone was detected once. The V call is TRBV5-1, the J call TRBJ2-3, with 8 bases aligning to TRBD2. CDR3 length equals 16 residues. Germline V CDR1 and CDR2: SGHRS, YFSETQ. V dropped 1 base and J dropped 0; count of bases not matched to a gene: 4. The CDR3, as DNA: TGCGCCAGCAGCTTGTATAGCGGGGCAAGCACAGATACGCAGTATTTT. Translating gives CASSLYSGASTDTQYF.

The chain employs TRBV5-1 and TRBJ1-1; D not certain. The germline gives CDR1 SGHRS, CDR2 YFSETQ. V dropped 2 bases and J dropped 4 bases, with 12 bases sitting between them. This CDR3 is 14 amino acids long. The CDR3 here is CASSFQPGGTEAFF. The CDR3 region has the DNA TGCGCCAGCAGCTTCCAACCAGGAGGCACTGAAGCTTTCTTT.

J is TRBJ1-2 and V is TRBV10-3; D perhaps matches TRBD1 (6 bases). CDR1 and CDR2 from the germline V gene are ENHRY and SYGVKD. V gave up 0 bases and J gave up 8 bases, with 16 bases separating them. The CDR3 spans 15 residues. The CDR3 region is CAISESRAGASGYTF. The CDR3 DNA reads TGTGCCATCAGTGAGTCGAGGGCGGGGGCGAGCGGCTACACCTTC.

V gene TRBV2 combines with J gene TRBJ2-1, with TRBD2 identical over 13 bases. Germline V gene sequence: CDR1 SNHLY, CDR2 FYNNEI. This CDR3 has 15 amino acids. The ends lost 5 bases at V and 8 bases at J; junction bases unmatched: 6. For the CDR3, the DNA is TGTGCCAGCAGTTTTGGACTAGCGGGAGCGGATGAGCAGTTCTTC. It yields the protein CASSFGLAGADEQFF.

This clone has just one count. The J gene is TRBJ2-3, the V gene TRBV14, with TRBD1 matching 9 bases. The V segment lost 0 bases and the J segment 2 bases; nucleotides outside the gene matches: 12. Germline V gene data show CDR1 as SGHDN and CDR2 as FVKESK. The CDR3 runs 19 residues. This chain's CDR3 is CASSQDSPRTGAYTDTQYF. The CDR3 DNA is TGTGCCAGCAGCCAAGATTCCCCAAGGACAGGGGCTTACACAGATACGCAGTATTTT.

The chain uses TRBV5-1 and TRBJ2-7; 9 bases match TRBD1. CDR1 is SGHRS and CDR2 is YFSETQ in the germline V gene. The J segment lost 5 bases and the V segment lost 4 bases, leaving 16 bases of the junction unmatched. This CDR3 comprises 17 residues. CDR3 loop: CASSPEGTGGARNEQYF. In DNA form, the CDR3 reads TGCGCCAGCAGCCCGGAAGGTACAGGGGGCGCAAGGAACGAGCAGTACTTC.

This rearrangement joins TRBV7-2 to TRBJ2-1, with D possibly matching TRBD2 (7 bases). V lost 2 bases to trimming and J lost 2 bases, with 10 bases between them. CDR3 size: 15 residues. Looked up from germline, CDR1 is SGHTA and CDR2 is FQGNSA. DNA of the CDR3: TGTGCCAGCAGCTTATCGGGGGGCCCCTACAATGAGCAGTTCTTC. This gives the protein CASSLSGGPYNEQFF.

This clone has only one observation. The chain links TRBV18 to TRBJ1-3; D remains unclear. The V gene lost 0 bases and the J gene lost 0 bases, with 9 bases spanning the gap. The CDR3 loop spans 16 amino acids. Germline assignment: CDR1 KGHSH and CDR2 LQKENI. The CDR3 loop is CASSPPGSFSGNTIYF. The CDR3 region has the DNA TGTGCCAGCTCACCACCCGGGTCATTCTCTGGAAACACCATATATTTT.

The rearrangement uses TRBV30 and TRBJ1-2; D is unclear. Germline V gives CDR1 GTSNPN, CDR2 SVGIG (reference sequence). Trimming took off 3 bases at V and 5 bases at J, with 16 bases between the two ends. CDR3 length: 14 amino acids. The CDR3 region is CAWREGGRGYGYTF. In nucleotides, the CDR3 is TGTGCCTGGAGGGAGGGAGGGAGAGGGTATGGCTACACCTTC.

The V call is TRBV6-5, the J call TRBJ2-1, with 10 nucleotides matching TRBD2. This CDR3 has 15 amino acids. The J segment lost 8 bases and the V segment lost 6 bases, leaving 10 bases of the junction unmatched. Per germline, CDR1 MNHEY and CDR2 SVGAGI. The DNA of the CDR3 is TGTGCCAGCAGAGGTAGCGGGAGGATTCACGATGAGCAGTTCTTC. Translated, it gives CASRGSGRIHDEQFF.

The V and J genes are TRBV4-1 and TRBJ2-7; D unresolved. The ends were cut back, 1 base at V and 0 bases at J, with 16 bases in the middle. CDR3 length: 17 amino acids. In germline, CDR1 is MGHRA, CDR2 YSYEKL. This CDR3 reads CASSQGGKPSPSYEQYF. CDR3 nucleotide sequence: TGCGCCAGCAGCCAAGGAGGTAAGCCATCCCCCTCCTACGAGCAGTACTTC.

J is TRBJ2-1 and V is TRBV6-5, with 8 bases matching TRBD2. The germline gives CDR1 MNHEY, CDR2 SVGAGI. V shed 2 bases and J 15 bases; nucleotides not matched to a gene: 9. CDR3 size: 13 residues. In DNA, the CDR3 is TGTGCCAGCAGTTACGGCGGGGGGTCCGCGAGGTTCTTC. Translated: CASSYGGGSARFF.

This chain links TRBV2 with TRBJ1-6; a possible D gene is TRBD1 (6 bases). CDR3 length equals 15 residues. V was shortened by 5 bases and J by 9 bases, with 17 bases between the two germline ends. Germline V gene data show CDR1 as SNHLY and CDR2 as FYNNEI. CDR3 sequence: CASSSRQAWASPLHF. Written as DNA, the CDR3 is TGTGCCAGCAGTTCGCGACAGGCCTGGGCTTCACCCCTCCACTTT.

The chain carries TRBV7-3 and TRBJ2-7; 8 bases align to TRBD1. The CDR3 sequence is 13 residues long. Germline lookup yields CDR1 SGHTA and CDR2 FQGTGA. V dropped 3 bases and J dropped 7; count of bases not matched to a gene: 5. CDR3 in DNA: TGTGCCAGCAGCTTTTCTCGACAGGGGGAGCAGTACTTC. It yields the protein CASSFSRQGEQYF. Looking up the rest from reference TRBV7-3 and TRBJ2-7 gives the full variable domain: GAGVSQTPSNKVTEKGKYVELRCDPISGHTALYWYRQSLGQGPEFLIYFQGTGAADDSGLPNDRFFAVRPEGSVSTLKIQRTERGDSAVYLCASSFSRQGEQYFGPGTRLTVT.

The gene calls are TRBV27 and TRBJ2-3; possibly TRBD1 for D (8 bases). V lost 3 bases, J lost 4 bases, and 26 bases lay in between. The germline CDR1 and CDR2 sequences are MNHEY and SMNVEV (reference sequence). This CDR3 is 19 amino acids long. CDR3 protein: CASSFEGGGQEVVSDTQYF. DNA of the CDR3: TGTGCCAGCAGTTTCGAGGGCGGGGGACAGGAGGTGGTGTCAGATACGCAGTATTTT.

The chain joins TRBV4-2 to TRBJ1-5, with 7 bases aligning to TRBD1. Germline loops: CDR1 LGHNA, CDR2 YNFKEQ. Trimming removed 0 bases from V and 4 bases from J; junction bases left unmatched: 6. The CDR3 runs 16 residues. The CDR3 reads CASSQDRQTGNQPQHF. In DNA, the CDR3 is TGTGCCAGCAGCCAAGACCGACAGACAGGGAATCAGCCCCAGCATTTT.

DNA of the CDR3: TGTGCCAGTAGTCTGGACAGGGGGCATTACGAGCAGTACTTC. Amino acids: CASSLDRGHYEQYF. The chain recombines TRBV19 with TRBJ2-7; TRBD1 matches 11 bases. The V segment lost 5 bases and the J segment 4 bases; nucleotides outside the gene matches: 4. Germline V gives CDR1 LNHDA, CDR2 SQIVND (reference sequence). The CDR3 contains 14 residues.

V usage is TRBV10-3 and J usage is TRBJ1-5; 10 bases fit TRBD1. This CDR3 contains 15 residues. V trimming: 1 base; J trimming: 6 bases; junction bases outside the gene matches: 3. Germline loops: CDR1 ENHRY, CDR2 SYGVKD. The DNA for the CDR3 is TGTGCCATCAGTGAGTTGACAGGGGGCAGTCAGCCCCAGCATTTT. This codes for CAISELTGGSQPQHF.

This chain joins TRBV27 and TRBJ2-1; possibly TRBD1 for D (6 bases). CDR1 is MNHEY and CDR2 is SMNVEV in the germline V gene (reference sequence). Trimming removed 7 bases at V and 9 bases at J, with 22 bases between. The CDR3 totals 15 residues. The CDR3 coding sequence is TGTGCCAGCATGAGGGCGTCAGGGGCCCGGGGTGAGCAGTTCTTC. It codes for CASMRASGARGEQFF.